These T cell receptor beta chains were read from a single sample in a study of shared clonotypes between healthy human individuals. Only in-frame clones appear in the TCRdb table, and some are missing; sequencing was by immunoSEQ multiplex PCR. The sample holds about 2.3 million clones, 93% seen once. The sequencing sample was made of naive CD4+ T cells from PBMCs. These receptors all come from a young man in good health. Some clones in this sample may be carry-over from other donors' samples. CDR3s include the opening cysteine and the closing phenylalanine or tryptophan. D genes are given only for firm matches. Clone size, where shown, is once, few, many, or a class for clones that have expanded.

J,V,D,size,DNA,CDR3
TRBJ2-3,TRBV2,NA,NA,TGTGCCAGCAGTGGGGCTGTACTAGTCCCAGATACGCAGTATTTT,CASSGAVLVPDTQYF
TRBJ2-1,TRBV5-4,NA,NA,TGTGCCAGCAGCCCCCAGGCCTACAATGAGCAGTTCTTC,CASSPQAYNEQFF
TRBJ2-1,TRBV5-1,NA,once,TGCGCCAGCAGCCTAGGGATAGGCGGTGAGCAGTTCTTC,CASSLGIGGEQFF
TRBJ2-6,TRBV5-1,NA,NA,TGCGCCAGCCAGGAGTCTGGGGCCAACGTCCTGACTTTC,CASQESGANVLTF
TRBJ1-3,TRBV27,NA,NA,TGTGCCAGTCGAGAGACAGCGGGAAACACCATATATTTT,CASRETAGNTIYF
TRBJ2-3,TRBV5-1,NA,NA,TGCGCCAGCAGCCTACCGGGCCCGGACACAGATACGCAGTATTTT,CASSLPGPDTDTQYF
TRBJ2-7,TRBV5-4,NA,NA,TGTGCCAGCAGCTTGGGTTCCAGGGTCGAACAGTACTTC,CASSLGSRVEQYF
TRBJ2-5,TRBV7-2,TRBD2,once,TGTGCCAGCAGCTTCTTTTGGGCTAGCGGGCAAGAGACCCAGTACTTC,CASSFFWASGQETQYF
TRBJ2-5,TRBV14,NA,NA,TGTGCCAGCAGCCCCTGGACAGTCCAAGAGACCCAGTACTTC,CASSPWTVQETQYF
TRBJ2-5,TRBV2,TRBD2,NA,TGTGCCAGCAGTGGCCCCGGTGGACTAGCGGGAACCCAAGAGAGCCAGTACTTC,CASSGPGGLAGTQESQYF
TRBJ1-5,TRBV28,TRBD1,NA,TGTGCCAGCACCCCCGGGACAGGGGGCTATCAGCCCCAGCATTTT,CASTPGTGGYQPQHF
TRBJ1-1,TRBV5-1,NA,NA,TGCGCCAGCAGCTTTGGGGGGACCACTGAAGCTTTCTTT,CASSFGGTTEAFF
TRBJ2-1,TRBV9,NA,NA,TGTGCCAGCAGCGCCGGAGGGTCTAGAGAGTTCTTC,CASSAGGSREFF
TRBJ1-1,TRBV6-4,NA,NA,TGTGCCAGCAGTGATAGGGGCGGTGAAGCTTTCTTT,CASSDRGGEAFF
TRBJ1-1,TRBV5-1,NA,NA,TGCGCCAGCAGCTTTACCCCCCGGGCCACTGAGGCTTTCTTT,CASSFTPRATEAFF
TRBJ2-5,TRBV5-1,NA,NA,TGCGCCAGCAGCCCCGGTGGGGTCCAAAACCCAAGAGAGACCCAGTACTTC,CASSPGGVQNPRETQYF
TRBJ1-2,TRBV25-1,NA,NA,TGTGCCAGCAGTGCGGCGGACGCAGCCTATGGCTACACCTTC,CASSAADAAYGYTF
TRBJ1-4,TRBV6-5,NA,NA,TGTGCCAGCAGTGGTCGACAGACTCGTGAAAAACTGTTTTTT,CASSGRQTREKLFF
TRBJ2-1,TRBV2,TRBD2,NA,TGTGCCAGCACCGGACTAGCAGTTGAGCAGTTCTTC,CASTGLAVEQFF
TRBJ2-6,TRBV28,NA,NA,TGTGCCAGCTCTGCCCACTCTGGGGCCAACGTCCTGACTTTC,CASSAHSGANVLTF
TRBJ2-7,TRBV6-6,NA,NA,TGTGCCAGCAGTCAGGCTAGCCGGGTCGGGGAGCAGTACTTC,CASSQASRVGEQYF
TRBJ1-5,TRBV6-1,TRBD1,NA,TGTGCCAGCAGGGTAAACCTTGGGACAGCCCTTCAGCATTTT,CASRVNLGTALQHF
TRBJ2-1,TRBV28,TRBD2,NA,TGTGCCAGCACTCCTCCCCCGGGACTAGCGAGAGGGGAGCAGTTCTTC,CASTPPPGLARGEQFF
TRBJ2-7,TRBV2,NA,NA,TGTGCCAGCAGTCGGGGACCGACAGCCAAGAGCGAGCAGTACTTC,CASSRGPTAKSEQYF
TRBJ1-2,TRBV11-1,NA,NA,TGTGCCAGCGCCCAACAGGGTCGTGGCTACACCTTC,CASAQQGRGYTF
TRBJ1-1,TRBV5-1,NA,NA,TGCGCCAGCAGCTTGGGCAACAGGGTGACTGAAGCTTTCTTT,CASSLGNRVTEAFF
TRBJ2-7,TRBV5-1,NA,NA,TGCGCCAGCAGCTTGGCGATGGGGCCAGCCGAGCAGTACTTC,CASSLAMGPAEQYF
TRBJ1-2,TRBV29-1,NA,NA,TGCAGCGTTGCCCGGACAGAGAACTATGGCTACACCTTC,CSVARTENYGYTF
TRBJ2-3,TRBV28,TRBD1,NA,TGTGCCAGCAGTTCAACCTGGACAGGGGAAGATACGCAGTATTTT,CASSSTWTGEDTQYF
TRBJ2-7,TRBV7-2,TRBD2,NA,TGTGCCAGCAGCTTAAAGCGGACTAGCGGGTCCTACGAGCAGTACTTC,CASSLKRTSGSYEQYF
TRBJ2-3,TRBV9,TRBD2,NA,TGTGCCAGCAGCGTAGGGGGACTAGCGGGAGGGCCGGGAGATACGCAGTATTTT,CASSVGGLAGGPGDTQYF
TRBJ2-2,TRBV2,TRBD1,NA,TGTGCCAGCACCCGACAGGGCGCGAACACCGGGGAGCTGTTTTTT,CASTRQGANTGELFF
TRBJ2-1,TRBV30,NA,NA,TGTGGGGGGGCCGAATACAATGAGCAGTTCTTC,CGGAEYNEQFF